The rows below give T cell receptor beta chains drawn from one sample of a study of vaccination effects on CD4 cells after COVID-19. These receptors' targets are unknown. Data came from immunoSEQ multiplex PCR; TCRdb stores just in-frame clones and leaves some out. The table includes 50,000 to 70,000 clones, approximately 72% detected once. This material consisted of CD4+ T cells from PBMCs cultured without peptide, taken before COVID-19 vaccination. Receptors originate from a human donor who had a prior SARS-CoV-2 infection. CDR3s include the opening cysteine and the closing phenylalanine or tryptophan. Fields, in order: D gene, J gene, V gene, clone size, CDR3 DNA, CDR3 protein. D genes are given only for firm matches. Only some rows state a clone size, as once, few, many or a class for expanded clones.

D: -; J: TRBJ1-5; V: TRBV30; size: once; DNA: TGTGCCTGGAGCGCGGCAGCAGCCCTTAATCAGCCCCAGCATTTT; CDR3: CAWSAAAALNQPQHF
D: TRBD1; J: TRBJ2-1; V: TRBV7-2; size: -; DNA: TGTGCCAGCAGCTTAAGGTACAGGGGGTACAATGAGCAGTTCTTC; CDR3: CASSLRYRGYNEQFF
D: -; J: TRBJ1-6; V: TRBV5-6; size: -; DNA: TGTGCCAGCAGCTTGGGAGCAGTTTTCCTCCACTTT; CDR3: CASSLGAVFLHF
D: -; J: TRBJ2-5; V: TRBV20-1; size: -; DNA: TGCAGTGCCAGTTCCCTTGCGGTCAAAGAGACCCAGTACTTC; CDR3: CSASSLAVKETQYF
D: TRBD2; J: TRBJ2-1; V: TRBV7-2; size: -; DNA: TGTGCCAGCAGCGCCGGGACTAGCCGTCTCAATGAGCAGTTCTTC; CDR3: CASSAGTSRLNEQFF
D: TRBD1; J: TRBJ1-1; V: TRBV19; size: -; DNA: TGTGCCAGTAGTAAGACAGGGGAAGTTATGAACACTGAAGCTTTCTTT; CDR3: CASSKTGEVMNTEAFF
D: -; J: TRBJ2-2; V: TRBV12-3/TRBV12-4; size: -; DNA: TGTGCCAGCACCCGGGACTTTGCCGGGGAGCTGTTTTTT; CDR3: CASTRDFAGELFF
D: TRBD1; J: TRBJ1-1; V: TRBV19; size: -; DNA: TGTGCCGCAGGGCCCCCGGGACAGACGTACACTGAAGCTTTCTTT; CDR3: CAAGPPGQTYTEAFF
D: -; J: TRBJ1-4; V: TRBV11-2; size: -; DNA: TGTGCCAGCAGCCAATCCACAGGGTTTGATGAAAAACTGTTTTTT; CDR3: CASSQSTGFDEKLFF
D: -; J: TRBJ1-2; V: TRBV7-2; size: few; DNA: TGTGCCAGCAGCTTAACAGAAGACTATGGCTACACCTTC; CDR3: CASSLTEDYGYTF
D: TRBD1; J: TRBJ2-7; V: TRBV5-5; size: few; DNA: TGTGCCAGCAGCCGGGTGGGGACAGGGGTGGTTGAGCAGTACTTC; CDR3: CASSRVGTGVVEQYF
D: TRBD1; J: TRBJ2-3; V: TRBV29-1; size: once; DNA: TGCAGCGGCACCTACAGGGGAGTGACAGATACGCAGTATTTT; CDR3: CSGTYRGVTDTQYF
D: TRBD1; J: TRBJ1-5; V: TRBV2; size: -; DNA: TGTGCCAGCCAGGACAGGGGTGGCAATCAGCCCCAGCATTTT; CDR3: CASQDRGGNQPQHF
D: -; J: TRBJ1-5; V: TRBV9; size: -; DNA: TGTGCCAGCAGCGTTACAGGGTACCCCCATCAGCCCCAGCATTTT; CDR3: CASSVTGYPHQPQHF
D: -; J: TRBJ2-7; V: TRBV11-3; size: -; DNA: TGTGCCAGCAGCCCGACTAACTCCTACGAGCAGTACTTC; CDR3: CASSPTNSYEQYF
D: -; J: TRBJ2-1; V: TRBV9; size: -; DNA: TGTGCCAGCAGCCCAAAGGGGCCGAGCTCCTACAATGAGCAGTTCTTC; CDR3: CASSPKGPSSYNEQFF
D: TRBD2; J: TRBJ2-7; V: TRBV5-1; size: once; DNA: TGCGCCAGCAGGTCCCTAGCGGGAAACTCCTACGAGCAGTACTTC; CDR3: CASRSLAGNSYEQYF
D: TRBD2; J: TRBJ2-1; V: TRBV10-1; size: -; DNA: TGCGCCAGCAGTGAGTCGCGGGAGTCCTACAATGAGCAGTTCTTC; CDR3: CASSESRESYNEQFF
D: -; J: TRBJ2-3; V: TRBV9; size: few; DNA: TGTGCCAGCAGCGTAGGAGGGTACACAGATACGCAGTATTTT; CDR3: CASSVGGYTDTQYF
D: -; J: TRBJ2-7; V: TRBV4-1; size: -; DNA: TGCGCCAGCAGCCACTACCTCGGGTGGTACGAGCAGTACTTC; CDR3: CASSHYLGWYEQYF
D: TRBD2; J: TRBJ2-3; V: TRBV9; size: -; DNA: TGTGCCAGCAGCAAACACGGGGTGGGGGGGTCGTCAGATACGCAGTATTTT; CDR3: CASSKHGVGGSSDTQYF
D: -; J: TRBJ2-4; V: TRBV4-1; size: -; DNA: TGCGCCAGCAGCCAAGCGCCGGGGGGCCGGAACATTCAGTACTTC; CDR3: CASSQAPGGRNIQYF
D: -; J: TRBJ2-1; V: TRBV2; size: -; DNA: TGTGCCAGCAGACCCTACCGGGGGCTGGCCTACAATGAGCAGTTCTTC; CDR3: CASRPYRGLAYNEQFF
D: -; J: TRBJ1-1; V: TRBV7-3; size: -; DNA: TGTGCCAGCAGGATACAGGGAACCACTGAAGCTTTCTTT; CDR3: CASRIQGTTEAFF
D: TRBD1; J: TRBJ2-5; V: TRBV7-6; size: -; DNA: TGTGCCAGCAGCTCCGTTGTTCGGGACAGGGGAAATCAAGAGACCCAGTACTTC; CDR3: CASSSVVRDRGNQETQYF
D: TRBD2; J: TRBJ2-7; V: TRBV6-2/TRBV6-3; size: -; DNA: TGTGCCAGCAGCTTCGGACTAGCGGTGAGCGAGCAGTACTTC; CDR3: CASSFGLAVSEQYF
D: -; J: TRBJ2-7; V: TRBV5-1; size: -; DNA: TGCGCCAGCAGCTTGAATTTGTACAGAGACTACGAGCAGTACTTC; CDR3: CASSLNLYRDYEQYF
D: TRBD1; J: TRBJ2-7; V: TRBV6-5; size: once; DNA: TGTGCCAGCAGTTACCCGGGACAGGGGCACGAGCAGTACTTC; CDR3: CASSYPGQGHEQYF
D: -; J: TRBJ2-1; V: TRBV5-6; size: -; DNA: TGTGCCAGCAGCTTGAAGGGCTCCTATTACTACAATGAGCAGTTCTTC; CDR3: CASSLKGSYYYNEQFF
D: -; J: TRBJ1-3; V: TRBV7-9; size: once; DNA: TGTGCCAGCAGCTTGGGAGTTTCCGGAAACACCATATATTTT; CDR3: CASSLGVSGNTIYF
D: -; J: TRBJ1-1; V: TRBV7-3; size: -; DNA: TGTGCCAGCAGCTCAACGGGGTTCGCCGACACTGAAGCTTTCTTT; CDR3: CASSSTGFADTEAFF
D: -; J: TRBJ2-3; V: TRBV30; size: -; DNA: TGTGCCTGGAGACTATGGGGCCTCACAGATACGCAGTATTTT; CDR3: CAWRLWGLTDTQYF
D: TRBD2; J: TRBJ2-7; V: TRBV6-2/TRBV6-3; size: -; DNA: TGTGCCAGCAGTTCTCATCGGACTAGCGGGACCTACGAGCAGTACTTC; CDR3: CASSSHRTSGTYEQYF
D: -; J: TRBJ2-3; V: TRBV18; size: -; DNA: TGTGCCAGCTCACCACAGCCCCGGGATACGCAGTATTTT; CDR3: CASSPQPRDTQYF
D: TRBD2; J: TRBJ2-7; V: TRBV24-1; size: -; DNA: TGTGCCACCAGTGTTGTAGCGGGAGTTGGCGAGCAGTACTTC; CDR3: CATSVVAGVGEQYF
D: -; J: TRBJ1-6; V: TRBV5-1; size: -; DNA: TGCGCCAGCAGACTGGGGGGGGACCGACATTCACCCCTCCACTTT; CDR3: CASRLGGDRHSPLHF
D: -; J: TRBJ2-7; V: TRBV5-1; size: -; DNA: TGCGCCAGCAGCTTTTGGGCAGGGTCTGAGGGCTACGAGCAGTACTTC; CDR3: CASSFWAGSEGYEQYF
D: -; J: TRBJ2-4; V: TRBV12-5; size: -; DNA: TGTGCTAGTGGTTTTTCCGGGGCCAAAAACATTCAGTACTTC; CDR3: CASGFSGAKNIQYF
D: TRBD2; J: TRBJ2-7; V: TRBV5-1; size: -; DNA: TGCGCCAGCAGCTTGGTAGACCCCGGGACTAGCGGGGGCCAGTCCTACGAGCAGTACTTC; CDR3: CASSLVDPGTSGGQSYEQYF
D: -; J: TRBJ1-1; V: TRBV28; size: once; DNA: TGTGCCAGCAGTCTCAGGGGGAACACTGAAGCTTTCTTT; CDR3: CASSLRGNTEAFF
D: -; J: TRBJ1-1; V: TRBV9; size: -; DNA: TGTGCCAGCAGCGTAGATCCAGGTACATCAGGGAGCACTGAAGCTTTCTTT; CDR3: CASSVDPGTSGSTEAFF
D: TRBD1; J: TRBJ2-2; V: TRBV7-9; size: -; DNA: TGTGCCAGCAGCCTAAACAGGGGGCCGTACACCGGGGAGCTGTTTTTT; CDR3: CASSLNRGPYTGELFF
D: TRBD2; J: TRBJ2-1; V: TRBV6-2/TRBV6-3; size: once; DNA: TGTGCCAGCAGTTACAGGGCGGGAGGTGGTTACAATGAGCAGTTCTTC; CDR3: CASSYRAGGGYNEQFF
D: TRBD1; J: TRBJ2-7; V: TRBV10-3; size: few; DNA: TGTGCCAGCCAATACGGACAGGGCTACGAGCAGTACTTC; CDR3: CASQYGQGYEQYF
D: -; J: TRBJ1-5; V: TRBV4-1; size: -; DNA: TGCGCCAGCAGCCAAGGCAGGGGTGCCCGCAATCAGCCCCAGCATTTT; CDR3: CASSQGRGARNQPQHF